This record covers a single T cell receptor (beta chain). No cognate antigen has been identified for it. One base away there is no much larger clone; base qualities are not given. The junction shows trimming of 5 bases on V and 7 bases on J, and the gene matches do not reach 11 bases of it. Taken from cysteine to phenylalanine, the CDR3 has 14 residues. CDR3 DNA is the only sequence kept; it has 42 bases, read in frame from the first base. From the germline V gene, CDR1 is SQVTM and CDR2 is ANQGSEA. This sample is drawn from a study of chemoradiotherapy in HPV16-positive cancers (dated by TCRdb to the early 2020s). For the wider study: Candidate HPV-specific T-cell clones and common TCR motifs were defined by functional T-cell assays performed on cells from two HPV16-positive patients. The study asked whether T-cell immunity to the HPV oncoproteins E6 and E7 changes during chemoradiotherapy and whether this immunity affects survival. Next, the candidate HPV-specific TCRs and motifs were followed in TCR repertoires from under 95 patients with HPV-related cancers.

Library method: the immunoSEQ multiplex PCR assay. TCRdb provides this immuneACCESS table in a form limited to in-frame rearrangements. Some clones are lacking; in checked studies, under half of them reflect an unresolved V gene, and why the rest are absent is not known. The sample table lists 650 to 950 clones, about a fifth of them with a count of one. More than 9.5% of the sample goes to the ten largest clones. Repertoires were sampled repeatedly over the course of chemoradiotherapy, so clonal expansion could be followed in the tumor microenvironment. Broader findings and caveats from the paper: Only a couple of HPV16-positive patients were used to derive the functional definition of HPV-specific T cells, and the survival association was reported for HPV16-positive patients. In HPV16-positive patients, expansion of HPV-responsive T cells during chemoradiotherapy was found to be associated with improved recurrence-free survival. Expansion of candidate HPV-specific clones and E7-related TCR motifs was observed in the tumor microenvironment during treatment, whereas no such expansion was observed for non-HPV-specific T cells.

Recombination joined TRBV29-1 with TRBJ2-1; 7 bases in between match TRBD1. This specimen was taken from a patient who underwent chemoradiotherapy. The receptor was isolated from a human donor with HPV-associated anogenital cancer. The CDR3 here reads CSVHQPQGVNEQFF. In nucleotide form, the sequence is TGCAGCGTTCACCAGCCCCAGGGGGTAAATGAGCAGTTCTTC.